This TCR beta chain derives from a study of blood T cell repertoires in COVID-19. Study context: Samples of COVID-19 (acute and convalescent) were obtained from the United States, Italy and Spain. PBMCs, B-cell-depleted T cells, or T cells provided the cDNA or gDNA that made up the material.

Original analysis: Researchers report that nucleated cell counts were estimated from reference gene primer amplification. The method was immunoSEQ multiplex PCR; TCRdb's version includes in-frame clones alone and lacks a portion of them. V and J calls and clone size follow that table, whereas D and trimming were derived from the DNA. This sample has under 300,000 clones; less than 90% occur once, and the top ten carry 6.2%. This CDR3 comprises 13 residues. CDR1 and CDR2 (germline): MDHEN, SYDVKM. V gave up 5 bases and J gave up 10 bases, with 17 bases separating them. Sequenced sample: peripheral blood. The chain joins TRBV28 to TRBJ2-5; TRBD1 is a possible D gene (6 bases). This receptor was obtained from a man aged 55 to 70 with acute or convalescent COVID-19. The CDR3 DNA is TGTGCCAGCAGTGGGGGTAGGGGGTCGGTCCAGTACTTC. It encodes CASSGGRGSVQYF. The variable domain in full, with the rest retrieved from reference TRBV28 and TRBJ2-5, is DVKVTQSSRYLVKRTGEKVFLECVQDMDHENMFWYRQDPGLGLRLIYFSYDVKMKEKGDIPEGYSVSREKKERFSLILESASTNQTSMYLCASSGGRGSVQYFGPGTRLLVL.